Presented here are 18 T cell receptor beta chains from one specimen sequenced in a study of T cell responses to AZD1222 COVID-19 vaccine. TCRdb's table, derived via immunoSEQ multiplex PCR, lists solely in-frame clones and lacks some. The data contain about 170,000 clones, roughly 89% of them singletons. The source was peripheral blood, collected on day 0 of AZD1222 vaccination. The source is an adult in good health.

As DNA, the CDR3 is TGTGCCAGTAGATCCAGGAATAACTCCTATAATTCACCCCTCCACTTT. This translates into CASRSRNNSYNSPLHF. The chain carries TRBV19 and TRBJ1-6; D unclear. The CDR3 length is 16 residues. Germline V gene lookup returns CDR1 LNHDA and CDR2 SQIVND (reference sequence). The V end lost 6 bases, the J end lost 0 bases, and 12 bases lay between the germline ends.

CDR3 nucleotides: TGTGCCAGCAGCGCACAGGGGGAGACCCAGTACTTC. Protein: CASSAQGETQYF. The rearrangement joins TRBV5-4 to TRBJ2-5; 7 nucleotides line up with TRBD1. The CDR3 extends over 12 amino acids. Germline V gives CDR1 SGHNT, CDR2 YYREEE (reference sequence). With V trimmed by 4 bases and J by 5 bases, 2 bases remained unmatched.

The sample holds one count of this clone. The J gene is TRBJ2-7, the V gene TRBV5-1, with TRBD2 matching over 9 bases. Unmatched junction bases numbered 10, after V lost 3 bases and J lost 6 bases. This CDR3 comprises 15 residues. CDR1 and CDR2 (germline): SGHRS, YFSETQ. The CDR3 bases are TGCGCCAGCAGCTATAGCGGGGGCCCCCTCTCCGAGCAGTACGTC. This sequence encodes CASSYSGGPLSEQYV.

The chain recombines TRBV6-5 with TRBJ1-1; 10 bases agree with TRBD1. The CDR3 has 15 amino acids. V was clipped by 6 bases and J by 5 bases; unmatched bases: 9. Germline V gives CDR1 MNHEY, CDR2 SVGAGI. The CDR3 DNA sequence: TGTGCCAGCAGCCCGACAGGGGGCGCAACAACTGAAGCTTTCTTT. This encodes CASSPTGGATTEAFF.

This rearrangement joins TRBV19 to TRBJ2-7, with D perhaps assigned TRBD1 or TRBD2 (7 bases each). V lost 5 bases and J lost 0, with 14 bases in between. Germline V gene lookup returns CDR1 LNHDA and CDR2 SQIVND (reference sequence). CDR3 length equals 15 residues. The CDR3 is CASSLGGGSSYEQYF. The CDR3 nucleotides are TGTGCCAGTAGTCTAGGGGGCGGGAGCTCCTACGAGCAGTACTTC.

This sequence joins TRBV5-1 and TRBJ2-7; the match to TRBD1 covers 8 bases. Germline values: CDR1 SGHRS, CDR2 YFSETQ. The V gene end was trimmed by 4 bases and the J gene end by 3 bases; junction bases not matched to a gene: 9. The CDR3 is 15 amino acids. The CDR3: CASSTDRGAHYEQYF. In nucleotides, the CDR3 is TGCGCCAGCAGCACCGACAGGGGCGCCCACTACGAGCAGTACTTC. The full variable domain, in which reference TRBV5-1 and TRBJ2-7 provide the parts outside the CDR3, is KAGVTQTPRYLIKTRGQQVTLSCSPISGHRSVSWYQQTPGQGLQFLFEYFSETQRNKGNFPGRFSGRQFSNSRSEMNVSTLELGDSALYLCASSTDRGAHYEQYFGPGTRLTVT.

As DNA, the CDR3 is TGTGCCAGCAGCCAAGGGGCGGGGGGTTCCTACAATGAGCAGTTCTTC. Translation gives CASSQGAGGSYNEQFF. The chain recombines TRBV3-1 (or the pseudogene TRBV3-2) with TRBJ2-1, with 8 bases that match TRBD2. The CDR3 spans 16 residues. V gave up 1 base and J gave up 1 base; unmatched junction bases: 3. CDR1 is LGHDT and CDR2 is YNNKEL in the germline V gene (reference sequence).

The chain couples TRBV5-1 to TRBJ1-2; D gene ambiguous. The V gene's germline CDR1 is SGHRS and CDR2 YFSETQ. This CDR3 is built from 14 residues. V shed 0 bases and J shed 7 bases, with 13 bases lying between them. CDR3 protein: CASSLAGTEGGYTF. DNA of the CDR3: TGCGCCAGCAGCTTGGCCGGTACAGAAGGTGGCTACACCTTC.

The chain joins TRBV7-2 to TRBJ1-3; D is undetermined. Germline V gene data show CDR1 as SGHTA and CDR2 as FQGNSA. The CDR3 is 14 amino acids. V lost 0 bases to trimming and J lost 2 bases, with 5 bases between them. The CDR3 nucleotides read TGTGCCAGCAGCTTAGCTGGGACTGGAAACACCATATATTTT. It specifies CASSLAGTGNTIYF.

The chain uses TRBV2 and TRBJ2-7, with 14 positions matching TRBD2. From germline, CDR1 is SNHLY and CDR2 FYNNEI. The CDR3 runs 17 residues. The junction had 5 bases not matched to a gene; V was cut back by 4 bases and J by 0 bases. The chain's CDR3 is CASSAGLAGEDSYEQYF. DNA of the CDR3: TGTGCCAGCAGTGCGGGACTAGCGGGAGAGGACTCCTACGAGCAGTACTTC.

The chain carries TRBV6-5 and TRBJ2-7; TRBD1 agrees at 8 bases. The V gene's germline CDR1 is MNHEY and CDR2 SVGAGI. V dropped 6 bases and J dropped 7; count of bases not matched to a gene: 5. This CDR3 region has 12 residues. The CDR3 bases are TGTGCCAGCAGGTGGACAGGGCAAGAGCAGTACGTC. It translates to CASRWTGQEQYV.

A single count supports this clone. The chain links TRBV28 to TRBJ2-1; weak D call: TRBD1 (5 bases). CDR1 MDHEN and CDR2 SYDVKM come from the germline V gene. V was cut by 1 base and J by 2 bases, with 9 bases left in between. The CDR3 consists of 15 residues. The CDR3 protein is CASSLLRQTYNEQFF. Here the CDR3 DNA reads TGTGCCAGCAGTTTATTACGACAGACCTACAATGAGCAGTTCTTC.

This clone was detected once. Here the CDR3 DNA reads TGTGCCAGCAGCTTAAAGGTGGGACAGGGGCCTCCCTACGAGCAGTACGTC. Its protein product is CASSLKVGQGPPYEQYV. This sequence joins TRBV11-3 and TRBJ2-7, with 10 bases matching TRBD1. The junction had 9 bases not matched to a gene; V was cut back by 2 bases and J by 2 bases. This CDR3 contains 17 residues. Per the germline V gene, CDR1 is SGHNT and CDR2 is YENEEA.

The rearrangement joins TRBV6-1 to TRBJ1-1; D remains ambiguous. The CDR3 length is 13 residues. The germline CDR1 and CDR2 sequences are MNHNS and SASEGT. Trimming removed 7 bases at V and 1 base at J, with 10 bases between. The CDR3 coding sequence is TGTGCCAGCAACTGGGAAACGAACACTGAAGCTTTCTTT. Protein: CASNWETNTEAFF.

This clone appeared once. The rearrangement joins TRBV6-6 to TRBJ2-1, with 13 bases aligning to TRBD2. The ends lost 6 bases at V and 5 bases at J; junction bases unmatched: 7. Germline V gene lookup returns CDR1 MNHNY and CDR2 SVGAGI (reference sequence). This CDR3 has 16 amino acids. CDR3 region: CASSRLAGGPNNEQFF. CDR3 DNA: TGTGCCAGCAGCCGACTAGCGGGAGGCCCCAACAATGAGCAGTTCTTC.

The V call is TRBV6-4, the J call TRBJ2-1; 8 bases line up with TRBD1. This CDR3 has 14 residues. V was clipped by 7 bases and J by 5 bases; unmatched bases: 7. Germline loops: CDR1 MRHNA, CDR2 SNTAGT. CDR3 in DNA: TGTGCCAGCAAACCGGGACAGGCCAACAATGAGCAGTTCTTC. It codes for CASKPGQANNEQFF.

This rearrangement joins TRBV28 to TRBJ1-6, with D hard to call. The CDR3 is 12 amino acids. Trimming took 6 bases from V and 10 from J, leaving 10 bases between them. The germline V gene has CDR1 MDHEN and CDR2 SYDVKM. CDR3 coding DNA: TGTGCCAGCAGCCCCTCAGAGTCACCCCTCCACTTT. Encoded protein: CASSPSESPLHF.

In its sample, this clone was seen a few times. V and J are TRBV3-1 (or the pseudogene TRBV3-2) and TRBJ1-1; tentatively, D is TRBD1 (5 bases). The CDR3 has 16 residues. From germline, CDR1 is LGHDT and CDR2 YNNKEL (reference sequence). Trimming pared 2 bases from V and 4 bases from J, leaving 17 bases between. The CDR3 sequence: CASSQLVPGAGTEAFF. The CDR3 nucleotides are TGTGCCAGCAGCCAACTCGTTCCCGGGGCCGGCACTGAAGCTTTCTTT.